The 13 T cell receptor beta chains below come from one sample, sequenced in a study of T cells after yellow fever vaccination. TCRdb fed the 5' RACE reads into MiXCR, producing one record per CDR3 protein. The sample consists of approximately 32,000 distinct CDR3 sequences, more than 9% of them appearing once. This specimen consisted of PBMCs, either bulk or a sorted T-cell subset (CD4+, CD8+, memory, or dextramer-sorted; not recorded which), obtained less than 18 days after the first yellow fever vaccination. Receptors were obtained from a young man who received the YFV17D yellow fever vaccine.

This clonotype was counted at least ten times. The rearrangement joins TRBV3-1 to TRBJ2-7, with D unresolved. Germline CDR1 reads LGHDT; CDR2 reads YNNKEL (reference sequence). There are 13 residues in the CDR3. Between the trimmed V and J ends, which lost 0 bases and 6 bases, there was a span of 9 bases. The CDR3, as DNA: TGTGCCAGCAGCCAAGAACTGTTGTTCGAGCAGTACTTC. Protein product: CASSQELLFEQYF.

The rearrangement links TRBV5-6 to TRBJ2-2; D remains ambiguous. CDR1 and CDR2 (germline): SGHDT, YYEEEE. The CDR3 is 15 residues long. V was trimmed by 4 bases and J by 0 bases, leaving 10 bases between them. The CDR3, as DNA: TGTGCCAGCAGCCGATACGGACCGAACACCGGGGAGCTGTTTTTT. Its protein product is CASSRYGPNTGELFF. Drawing the rest from reference TRBV5-6 and TRBJ2-2, the complete variable domain is DAGVTQSPTHLIKTRGQQVTLRCSPKSGHDTVSWYQQALGQGPQFIFQYYEEEERQRGNFPDRFSGHQFPNYSSELNVNALLLGDSALYLCASSRYGPNTGELFFGEGSRLTVL.

This clonotype was counted at least ten times. The chain joins TRBV10-3 to TRBJ2-2, with 7 positions matching TRBD1. This CDR3 comprises 14 residues. Germline V gene data show CDR1 as ENHRY and CDR2 as SYGVKD. With V trimmed by 7 bases and J by 3 bases, 5 bases remained unmatched. CDR3 loop: CAITQGDDTGELFF. The CDR3 nucleotides are TGTGCCATCACGCAGGGGGATGACACCGGGGAGCTGTTTTTT.

In its sample, this clonotype was seen many times. The rearrangement uses TRBV18 and TRBJ2-1; 7 bases are shared with TRBD1. The ends lost 5 bases at V and 6 bases at J; junction bases unmatched: 4. Germline CDR1 is KGHSH and CDR2 is LQKENI. The length of the CDR3 is 13 residues. The CDR3 nucleotides read TGTGCCAGCTCATTTACAGGGGTCAATGAGCAGTTCTTC. It specifies CASSFTGVNEQFF. Complete variable domain (other parts from reference TRBV18 and TRBJ2-1): NAGVMQNPRHLVRRRGQEARLRCSPMKGHSHVYWYRQLPEEGLKFMVYLQKENIIDESGMPKERFSAEFPKEGPSILRIQQVVRGDSAAYFCASSFTGVNEQFFGPGTRLTVL.

This clonotype was observed at least ten times. The chain carries TRBV12-3 or TRBV12-4 and TRBJ2-7; a possible D gene is TRBD1 (5 bases). Trimming took 5 bases from V and 5 from J, leaving 10 bases between them. CDR3 length: 12 amino acids. CDR3 DNA: TGTGCCAGCAGTCCGGACACCAACGAGCAGTACTTC. Amino acids: CASSPDTNEQYF.

In this sample, this clonotype turned up many times. The rearrangement uses TRBV5-6 and TRBJ1-6, with 11 bases lining up with TRBD1. V shed 7 bases, J shed 11 bases, and the junction held 11 bases outside the gene matches. Germline values: CDR1 SGHDT, CDR2 YYEEEE. This CDR3 has 15 amino acids. For the CDR3, the DNA is TGTGCCAGCGTCCGATGGGGACAGGGGGAGACACCCCTCCACTTT. Translation: CASVRWGQGETPLHF.

In its sample, this clonotype was seen many times. The CDR3 nucleotides are TGCAGCGTTGAACTAGCAGCCAAAAACATTCAGTACTTC. This gives the protein CSVELAAKNIQYF. The chain is built from TRBV29-1 and TRBJ2-4, with a tentative D call TRBD2 (5 bases). Germline V CDR1 and CDR2: SQVTM, ANQGSEA. V lost 2 bases and J lost 0, with 5 bases in between. CDR3 size: 13 residues.

This clonotype has a count of ten or more. The junction departs from germline at one end; a sequencing error may be responsible. This rearrangement joins TRBV29-1 to TRBJ2-5; the match to TRBD1 covers 7 bases. The CDR3 is 10 amino acids. Germline assignment: CDR1 SQVTM and CDR2 ANQGSEA. The CDR3 reads CSVEDRGRHF. The CDR3 region has the DNA TGCAGCGTTGAAGACAGGGGGAGACACTTC.

This clonotype was picked up many times. J is TRBJ1-2 and V is TRBV27; no definite D call. Germline CDR1 and CDR2: MNHEY and SMNVEV (reference sequence). V was shortened by 6 bases and J by 0 bases, with 17 bases between the two germline ends. The CDR3 loop spans 16 amino acids. The CDR3 DNA follows: TGTGCCAGCAGGGGATTGTGGGGAGAGCCTAACTATGGCTACACCTTC. Its protein product is CASRGLWGEPNYGYTF.

This clonotype was seen repeatedly, ten times or more. The chain couples TRBV10-1 to TRBJ2-1, with D possibly matching TRBD1 (5 bases). CDR1 is WNHNN, CDR2 SYGVQD, per germline (reference sequence). V gave up 6 bases and J gave up 10 bases, with 16 bases separating them. The CDR3 loop spans 13 amino acids. The CDR3 loop is CASSAAGNGEQFF. In DNA, the CDR3 is TGCGCCAGCAGCGCCGCAGGGAACGGCGAGCAGTTCTTC.

This clonotype was observed at least ten times. The V call is TRBV18, the J call TRBJ1-1; D uncertain. The CDR3 covers 14 residues. V lost 1 base and J lost 3, with 9 bases in between. Germline V CDR1 and CDR2: KGHSH, LQKENI. The CDR3 nucleotides read TGTGCCAGCTCACCACTCCGTTTCGACACTGAAGCTTTCTTT. It translates to CASSPLRFDTEAFF.

By proportion, this clonotype is medium-sized. The V and J genes are TRBV7-2 and TRBJ2-1, with unresolved D. From germline, CDR1 is SGHTA and CDR2 FQGNSA. The germline V and J ends were trimmed by 1 base and 2 bases, with 9 bases remaining between them. This CDR3 has 15 amino acids. The CDR3 sequence: CASSLDLSTYNEQFF. The CDR3 DNA reads as TGTGCCAGCAGCTTAGATCTTAGTACCTACAATGAGCAGTTCTTC. Looking up the rest from reference TRBV7-2 and TRBJ2-1 gives the full variable domain: GAGVSQSPSNKVTEKGKDVELRCDPISGHTALYWYRQSLGQGLEFLIYFQGNSAPDKSGLPSDRFSAERTGGSVSTLTIQRTQQEDSAVYLCASSLDLSTYNEQFFGPGTRLTVL.

The sample holds many counts of this clonotype. The rearrangement joins TRBV11-2 to TRBJ2-7, with D maybe TRBD1 (6 bases). CDR1 is SGHAT and CDR2 is FQNNGV in the germline V gene. The ends were cut back, 3 bases at V and 3 bases at J, with 21 bases in the middle. The CDR3 is 17 amino acids. CDR3 amino acids: CASSLRTGYVDDYEQYF. CDR3 DNA sequence: TGTGCCAGCAGCTTGCGTACAGGGTATGTCGATGACTACGAGCAGTACTTC. Looking up the rest from reference TRBV11-2 and TRBJ2-7 gives the full variable domain: EAGVAQSPRYKIIEKRQSVAFWCNPISGHATLYWYQQILGQGPKLLIQFQNNGVVDDSQLPKDRFSAERLKGVDSTLKIQPAKLEDSAVYLCASSLRTGYVDDYEQYFGPGTRLTVT.